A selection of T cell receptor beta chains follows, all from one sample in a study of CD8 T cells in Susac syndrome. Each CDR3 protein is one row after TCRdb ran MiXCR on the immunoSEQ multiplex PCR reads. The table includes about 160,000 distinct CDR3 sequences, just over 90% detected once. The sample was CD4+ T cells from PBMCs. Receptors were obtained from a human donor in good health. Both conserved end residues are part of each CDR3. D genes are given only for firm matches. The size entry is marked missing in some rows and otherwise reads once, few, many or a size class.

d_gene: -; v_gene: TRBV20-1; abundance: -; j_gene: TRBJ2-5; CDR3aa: CSAKSMGARGETQYF; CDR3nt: TGCAGTGCCAAATCCATGGGCGCCCGCGGGGAGACCCAGTACTTC
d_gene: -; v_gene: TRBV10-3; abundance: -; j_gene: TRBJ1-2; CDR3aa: CAISDQGSNYGYTF; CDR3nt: TGTGCCATCAGTGACCAGGGATCTAACTATGGCTACACCTTC
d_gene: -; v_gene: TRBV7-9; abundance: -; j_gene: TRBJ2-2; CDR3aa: CASSLVEQGYDTGELFF; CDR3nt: TGTGCCAGCAGCTTAGTGGAACAGGGTTACGACACCGGGGAGCTGTTTTTT
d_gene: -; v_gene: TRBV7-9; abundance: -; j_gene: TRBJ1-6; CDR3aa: CASSPQDRSPLHF; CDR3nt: TGTGCCAGCAGCCCACAGGACCGGTCACCCCTCCACTTT
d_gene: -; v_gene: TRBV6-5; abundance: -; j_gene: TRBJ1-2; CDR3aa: CASSPPGGGYTF; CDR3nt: TGTGCCAGCAGCCCCCCCGGAGGAGGCTACACCTTC
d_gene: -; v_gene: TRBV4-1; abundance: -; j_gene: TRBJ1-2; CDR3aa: CASSQEIRNGYTF; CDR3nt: TGCGCCAGCAGCCAAGAAATAAGGAATGGCTACACCTTC
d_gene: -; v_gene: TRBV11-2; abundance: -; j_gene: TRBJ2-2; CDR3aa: CASSRDIWGGELFF; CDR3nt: TGTGCCAGCAGCCGGGACATATGGGGCGGGGAGCTGTTTTTT
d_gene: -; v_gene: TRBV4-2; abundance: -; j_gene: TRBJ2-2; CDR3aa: CASSQLTSLSGELFF; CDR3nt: TGTGCCAGCAGCCAGCTTACTAGTTTATCCGGGGAGCTGTTTTTT
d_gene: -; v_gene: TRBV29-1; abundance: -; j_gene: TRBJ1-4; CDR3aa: CSVEDRKGRGGEKLFF; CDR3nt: TGCAGCGTTGAAGATCGGAAGGGCAGGGGAGGCGAAAAACTGTTTTTT
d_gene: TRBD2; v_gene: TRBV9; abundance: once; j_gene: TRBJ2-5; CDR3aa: CASSAFSGVETQYF; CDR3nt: TGTGCCAGCAGCGCATTCAGCGGGGTCGAGACCCAGTACTTC
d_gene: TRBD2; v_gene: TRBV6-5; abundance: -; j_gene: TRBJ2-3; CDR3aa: CASSYAPSGGSSTDTQYF; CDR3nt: TGTGCCAGCAGTTACGCGCCTAGCGGGGGGTCTAGCACAGATACGCAGTATTTT
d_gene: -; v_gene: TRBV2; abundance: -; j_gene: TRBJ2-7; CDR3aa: CASRWDTLAYF; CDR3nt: TGTGCCAGCAGATGGGACACCCTGGCGTACTTC
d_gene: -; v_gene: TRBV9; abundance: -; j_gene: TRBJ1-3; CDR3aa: CASSPRALSGNTIYF; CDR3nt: TGTGCCAGCAGCCCAAGAGCGCTCTCTGGAAACACCATATATTTT
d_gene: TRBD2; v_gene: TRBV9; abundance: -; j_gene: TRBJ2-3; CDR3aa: CASTPRGAAGDTQYF; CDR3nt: TGTGCCAGCACCCCGCGGGGGGCCGCAGGAGATACGCAGTATTTT
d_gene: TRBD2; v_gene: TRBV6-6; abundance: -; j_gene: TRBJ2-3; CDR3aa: CASRSGDTDTQYF; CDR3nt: TGTGCCAGCAGGAGCGGGGACACAGATACGCAGTATTTT
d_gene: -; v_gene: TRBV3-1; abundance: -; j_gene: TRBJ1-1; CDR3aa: CASSRPGVSEAFF; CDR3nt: TGTGCCAGCAGCCGACCCGGTGTAAGCGAAGCTTTCTTT
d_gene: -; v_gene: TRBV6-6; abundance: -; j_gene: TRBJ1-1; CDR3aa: CASSYTTGTGEAFF; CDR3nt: TGTGCCAGCAGTTACACGACAGGCACAGGTGAAGCTTTCTTT
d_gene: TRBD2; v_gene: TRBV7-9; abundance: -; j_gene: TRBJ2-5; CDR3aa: CASSLQRGQETQYF; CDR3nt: TGTGCCAGCAGCCTCCAGCGGGGACAAGAGACCCAGTACTTC
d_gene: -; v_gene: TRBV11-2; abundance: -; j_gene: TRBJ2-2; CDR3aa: CASSLGTDTGELFF; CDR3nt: TGTGCCAGCAGCTTAGGAACAGACACCGGGGAGCTGTTTTTT
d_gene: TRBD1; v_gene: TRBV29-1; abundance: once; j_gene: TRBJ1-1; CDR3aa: CSAVDRGGAFF; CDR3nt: TGCAGCGCCGTGGACAGGGGGGGCGCTTTCTTT
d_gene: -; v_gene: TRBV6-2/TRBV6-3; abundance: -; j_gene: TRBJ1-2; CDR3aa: CASSSYVGDGYTF; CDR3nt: TGTGCCAGCAGCTCCTACGTCGGGGACGGCTACACCTTC
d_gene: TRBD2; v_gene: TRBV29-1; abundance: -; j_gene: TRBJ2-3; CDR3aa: CSAGTSGGLTDTQYF; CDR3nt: TGCAGCGCCGGGACTAGCGGGGGGCTCACAGATACGCAGTATTTT
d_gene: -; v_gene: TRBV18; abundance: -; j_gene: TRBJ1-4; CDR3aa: CASSPGLNEKLFF; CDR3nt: TGTGCCAGCTCACCCGGGCTTAATGAAAAACTGTTTTTT
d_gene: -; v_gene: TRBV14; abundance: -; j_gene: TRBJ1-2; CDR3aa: CASSRTYGPSYGYTF; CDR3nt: TGTGCCAGCAGCCGTACCTACGGACCAAGCTATGGCTACACCTTC
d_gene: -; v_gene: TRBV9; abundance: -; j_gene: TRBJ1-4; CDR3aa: CASSVVGSVDEKLFF; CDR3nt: TGTGCCAGCAGCGTAGTTGGGTCCGTCGATGAAAAACTGTTTTTT
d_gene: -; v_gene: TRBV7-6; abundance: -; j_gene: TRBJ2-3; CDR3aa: CASSFGTKKSTDTQYF; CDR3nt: TGTGCCAGCAGCTTTGGGACGAAGAAGAGCACAGATACGCAGTATTTT
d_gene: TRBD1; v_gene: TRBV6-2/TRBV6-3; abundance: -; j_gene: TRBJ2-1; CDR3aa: CASTLGQGTYNEQFF; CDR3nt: TGTGCCAGCACCCTGGGACAGGGAACCTACAATGAGCAGTTCTTC
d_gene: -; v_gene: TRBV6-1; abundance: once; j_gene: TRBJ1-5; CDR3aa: CASSELDQPQHF; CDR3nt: TGTGCCAGCAGTGAATTGGATCAGCCCCAGCATTTT
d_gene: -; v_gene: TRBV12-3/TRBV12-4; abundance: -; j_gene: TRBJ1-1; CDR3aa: CASSLATEAFF; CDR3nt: TGTGCCAGCAGTTTAGCGACTGAAGCTTTCTTT
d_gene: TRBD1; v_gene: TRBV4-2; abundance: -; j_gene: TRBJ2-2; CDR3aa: CASSQTGTGNTGELFF; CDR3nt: TGTGCCAGCAGCCAGACCGGGACAGGGAACACCGGGGAGCTGTTTTTT
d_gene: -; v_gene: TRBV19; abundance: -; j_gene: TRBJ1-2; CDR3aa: CASKNQGGGYTF; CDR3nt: TGTGCCAGTAAAAACCAGGGTGGTGGCTACACCTTC
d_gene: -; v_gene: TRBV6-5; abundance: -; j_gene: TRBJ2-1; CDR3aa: CASSYRRGGDEQFF; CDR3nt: TGTGCCAGCAGTTATCGGAGGGGGGGAGATGAGCAGTTCTTC
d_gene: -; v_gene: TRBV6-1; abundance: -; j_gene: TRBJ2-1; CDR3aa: CASSEGPASYNEQFF; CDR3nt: TGTGCCAGCAGTGAGGGACCGGCCTCCTACAATGAGCAGTTCTTC
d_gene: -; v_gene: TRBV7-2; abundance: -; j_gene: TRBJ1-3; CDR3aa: CASSPQYSGNTIYF; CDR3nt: TGTGCCAGCAGCCCACAGTACTCTGGAAACACCATATATTTT